Following are 26 T cell receptor beta chains from one sample sequenced in a study of human T cells and chemical hapten exposure. In TCRdb, the RACE reads were re-called with MiXCR into one record per CDR3 protein. The sample includes roughly 14,000 distinct CDR3 sequences, roughly 15% of them seen just once. Time point defined: patch test 1, 2 weeks after DPC sensitization. Noted treatment: therapeutic diphenylcyclopropenone sensitization with weekly scalp DPC. The sample in question was whole blood, obtained in connection with sensitization to the hapten diphenylcyclopropenone (DPC). These receptor sequences come from a woman aged 30 to 39 with alopecia areata. Some clones in this sample may be carry-over from other donors' samples.

The gene calls are TRBV2 and TRBJ1-6; weak D call: TRBD1 (6 bases). The CDR3 has 15 amino acids. V was cut by 6 bases and J by 4 bases, with 13 bases left in between. CDR1 is SNHLY, CDR2 FYNNEI, per germline. Here the CDR3 reads CASSAGQTYNSPLHF. CDR3 DNA sequence: TGTGCCAGCAGCGCCGGACAGACTTATAATTCACCCCTCCACTTT.

This clonotype is medium-sized in the sample. V and J are TRBV11-3 and TRBJ2-2, with a weak D call TRBD1 (5 bases). Germline CDR1 SGHNT, CDR2 YENEEA. V dropped 0 bases and J dropped 4 bases, with 6 bases sitting between them. The CDR3 runs to 14 residues. CDR3 coding DNA: TGTGCCAGCAGCTTAGACAGGGTCACCGGGGAGCTGTTTTTT. Translating it yields CASSLDRVTGELFF.

This clonotype was observed many times. This CDR3 reads CASSLDGVSTDTQYF. The CDR3 coding sequence is TGTGCCAGCAGCTTAGACGGGGTCAGCACAGATACGCAGTATTTT. The chain has TRBV11-3 and TRBJ2-3, with D possibly being TRBD2 (5 bases). The CDR3 is 15 residues long. The V end lost 0 bases, the J end lost 0 bases, and 7 bases lay between the germline ends. Per germline, CDR1 SGHNT and CDR2 YENEEA. Looking up the rest from reference TRBV11-3 and TRBJ2-3 gives the full variable domain: EAGVVQSPRYKIIEKKQPVAFWCNPISGHNTLYWYLQNLGQGPELLIRYENEEAVDDSQLPKDRFSAERLKGVDSTLKIQPAELGDSAVYLCASSLDGVSTDTQYFGPGTRLTVL.

This clonotype was seen just once. V and J are TRBV28 and TRBJ2-7, with D uncertain. V lost 3 bases and J lost 3, with 12 bases in between. Germline V gives CDR1 MDHEN, CDR2 SYDVKM. This CDR3 is built from 14 residues. DNA for the CDR3: TGTGCCAGCAGTTTCGGGCAGGCCCACTACGAGCAGTACGTC. It is translated as CASSFGQAHYEQYV.

Details on this clonotype: This may stem from a read error, because a much larger clone lies one nucleotide away. This chain joins TRBV6-6 and TRBJ2-7, with 8 bases lining up with TRBD1. CDR3 length equals 17 residues. Germline lookup yields CDR1 MNHNY and CDR2 SVGAGI (reference sequence). V was clipped by 0 bases and J by 3 bases; unmatched bases: 10. The CDR3 sequence is CASSYSPTGVNVYEQYV. DNA for the CDR3: TGTGCCAGCAGTTACTCGCCGACAGGGGTCAATGTCTACGAGCAGTACGTC.

By frequency in the sample, this clonotype is medium-sized. This sequence joins TRBV9 and TRBJ2-3; D not certain. The CDR3 has 13 residues. CDR1 and CDR2 (germline): SGDLS, YYNGEE. V was pared by 0 bases and J by 2 bases, with 4 bases between. In DNA form, the CDR3 reads TGTGCCAGCAGCGTAGACAACACAGATACGCAGTATTTT. It is translated as CASSVDNTDTQYF.

In this sample, this clonotype turned up a few times. The chain employs TRBV29-1 and TRBJ2-1; 9 bases fit TRBD2. This CDR3 is 12 amino acids long. Germline CDR1 and CDR2: SQVTM and ANQGSEA. After removal of 6 bases from V and 5 bases from J, the junction contained 2 bases not matched to a gene. In DNA form, the CDR3 reads TGCAGCGTGGGACTAGCCGACAATGAGCAGTTCTTC. It codes for CSVGLADNEQFF.

By share of the sample, this clonotype is medium-sized. In DNA, the CDR3 is TGCAGTGCTAGCCAAGAGACCCAGTACTTC. It encodes CSASQETQYF. The rearrangement uses TRBV20-1 and TRBJ2-5; D is uncertain. Germline CDR1 and CDR2: DFQATT and SNEGSKA (reference sequence). The CDR3 has 10 amino acids. Trimming cost V 3 bases and J 1 base, with 0 bases left between them.

Turning to this clonotype: Because the CDR3's place on the DNA is in doubt, the DNA is left out and the CDR3 is given as listed by TCRdb. This rearrangement joins TRBV3-2 to TRBJ1-5. TRBV3-2 is designated a pseudogene. The CDR3 spans 15 amino acids, including both terminal residues. CDR3 region: CASSQVGGGNQPQHF.

This clonotype ranks as medium-sized. J is TRBJ1-1 and V is TRBV5-6; no firm D call. Germline V gives CDR1 SGHDT, CDR2 YYEEEE. The ends were cut back, 0 bases at V and 1 base at J, with 4 bases in the middle. This CDR3 is built from 13 residues. The CDR3 loop reads CASSLGTNTEAFF. The CDR3 DNA follows: TGTGCCAGCAGCTTGGGCACGAACACTGAAGCTTTCTTT. Looking up the rest from reference TRBV5-6 and TRBJ1-1 gives the full variable domain: DAGVTQSPTHLIKTRGQQVTLRCSPKSGHDTVSWYQQALGQGPQFIFQYYEEEERQRGNFPDRFSGHQFPNYSSELNVNALLLGDSALYLCASSLGTNTEAFFGQGTRLTVV.

The chain uses TRBV7-3 and TRBJ1-1; D may be TRBD1 (6 bases). The germline V gene encodes CDR1 SGHTA and CDR2 FQGTGA. Trimming removed 5 bases from V and 1 base from J, with 14 bases in between. The length of the CDR3 is 15 residues. CDR3 protein: CASSQSGVTNTEAFF. DNA for the CDR3: TGTGCCAGCAGCCAATCAGGGGTAACGAACACTGAAGCTTTCTTT.

The rearrangement uses TRBV12-3 or TRBV12-4 and TRBJ1-6, with no clear D. The CDR3 length is 13 residues. Trimming pared 3 bases from V and 7 bases from J, leaving 7 bases between. The CDR3 spells CASSFEGNSPLHF. DNA for the CDR3: TGTGCCAGCAGTTTCGAGGGAAATTCACCCCTCCACTTT.

This clonotype was seen ten or more times. The chain recombines TRBV6-5 with TRBJ2-3; D uncertain. From germline, CDR1 is MNHEY and CDR2 SVGAGI. This CDR3 contains 15 residues. Trimming removed 5 bases from V and 3 bases from J, with 15 bases in between. The CDR3 sequence: CASSPRETRTDTQYF. CDR3 in DNA: TGTGCCAGCAGTCCCCGTGAGACGCGGACAGATACGCAGTATTTT.

This clonotype is labeled as medium-sized. The genes are TRBV29-1 and TRBJ2-1; 14 bases fit TRBD2. The germline gives CDR1 SQVTM, CDR2 ANQGSEA. Trimming removed 7 bases from V and 7 bases from J; junction bases left unmatched: 6. This CDR3 contains 14 residues. CDR3 bases: TGCAGCGCGGGACTAGCGGGAGCGGGAAATGAGCAGTTCTTC. The encoded protein is CSAGLAGAGNEQFF.

There are many counts of this clonotype. The gene calls are TRBV27 and TRBJ2-3; 14 positions agree with TRBD2. Germline V gives CDR1 MNHEY, CDR2 SMNVEV (reference sequence). Trimming cost V 4 bases and J 5 bases; bases outside gene matches: 5. This CDR3 region has 16 residues. DNA for the CDR3: TGTGCCAGCAGTTCGACTAGCGGGGGGGCCAGAGATACGCAGTATTTT. Protein sequence: CASSSTSGGARDTQYF.

There are a few counts of this clonotype. The chain uses TRBV3-1 and TRBJ1-1, with 10 bases identical to TRBD1. The trim removed 0 bases at V and 10 bases at J, leaving 17 bases unmatched. The CDR3 has 18 amino acids. The germline V gene has CDR1 LGHDT and CDR2 YNNKEL (reference sequence). This chain's CDR3 is CASSQDGSGTGVGGGAFF. In DNA, the CDR3 is TGTGCCAGCAGCCAAGATGGTTCCGGGACAGGGGTTGGGGGTGGAGCTTTCTTT.

This clonotype has more than one count but fewer than ten. This chain joins TRBV12-3 or TRBV12-4 and TRBJ2-5, with 7 bases aligning to TRBD1. The V segment lost 6 bases and the J segment 6 bases; nucleotides outside the gene matches: 16. The CDR3 length is 16 residues. The CDR3 coding sequence is TGTGCCAGCAGCCTAGGGGGCCCGGCGATGAGGAAGACCCAGTACTTC. Encoded protein: CASSLGGPAMRKTQYF.

There are many counts of this clonotype. The chain recombines TRBV4-3 with TRBJ2-5; D is perhaps TRBD1 (5 bases). Germline V gene data show CDR1 as LGHNA and CDR2 as YSLEER. The CDR3 contains 14 residues. V shed 9 bases and J shed 0 bases, with 14 bases lying between them. CDR3 DNA: TGCGCCAGGGGAACCGTACAGGACCAAGAGACCCAGTACTTC. This gives the protein CARGTVQDQETQYF.

The chain uses TRBV6-5 and TRBJ2-4, with TRBD1 matching 9 bases. Germline V lookup: CDR1 MNHEY, CDR2 SVGAGI. The J segment lost 2 bases and the V segment lost 0 bases, leaving 5 bases of the junction unmatched. The CDR3 has 17 amino acids. The CDR3: CASSYSTGGSSKNIQYF. The CDR3 DNA is TGTGCCAGCAGTTACTCTACAGGGGGCAGCTCCAAAAACATTCAGTACTTC.

The rearrangement links TRBV28 to TRBJ1-5, with TRBD1 as a possible D gene (5 bases). The CDR3 contains 14 residues. The V gene's germline CDR1 is MDHEN and CDR2 SYDVKM. Trimming took off 5 bases at V and 4 bases at J, with 12 bases between the two ends. The chain's CDR3 is CASSHQRGNQPQHF. CDR3 DNA: TGTGCCAGCAGTCATCAGAGGGGAAATCAGCCCCAGCATTTT. The whole variable domain, filled in from reference TRBV28 and TRBJ1-5, reads DVKVTQSSRYLVKRTGEKVFLECVQDMDHENMFWYRQDPGLGLRLIYFSYDVKMKEKGDIPEGYSVSREKKERFSLILESASTNQTSMYLCASSHQRGNQPQHFGDGTRLSIL.

This clonotype was seen many times. The CDR3 reads CASSYGTDASTDTQYF. As DNA, the CDR3 is TGTGCCAGCAGTTACGGGACAGACGCTAGCACAGATACGCAGTATTTT. This chain uses TRBV6-5 with TRBJ2-3, with 7 bases identical to TRBD1. The junction had 5 bases not matched to a gene; V was cut back by 2 bases and J by 0 bases. The CDR3 is 16 amino acids. Germline V gene lookup returns CDR1 MNHEY and CDR2 SVGAGI.

V and J are TRBV4-2 and TRBJ2-7, with D maybe TRBD1 (5 bases). CDR3 length equals 15 residues. Germline CDR1 is LGHNA and CDR2 is YNFKEQ. Trimming took off 0 bases at V and 3 bases at J, with 12 bases between the two ends. The DNA of the CDR3 is TGTGCCAGCAGCCAAGACAGGGTGAAGGGCTACGAGCAGTACTTC. This codes for CASSQDRVKGYEQYF.

This clonotype was detected many times. Mismatch with germline at one junction end may stem from a read error. The chain combines TRBV4-2 with TRBJ2-1, with 11 bases that match TRBD2. CDR3 length: 18 residues. Germline V gives CDR1 LGHNA, CDR2 YNFKEQ. CDR3 sequence: CASSPEMTSGASFNEQFF. The CDR3, as DNA: TGTGCCAGCAGCCCCGAAATGACTAGCGGGGCCTCCTTCAATGAGCAGTTCTTC.

The chain employs TRBV20-1 and TRBJ1-1, with D unresolved. V was clipped by 3 bases and J by 9 bases, with 11 bases between them. The CDR3 runs 11 residues. The germline gives CDR1 DFQATT, CDR2 SNEGSKA (reference sequence). In nucleotides, the CDR3 is TGCAGTGCTAGTAACGAATTCAAAGCTTTCTTT. Its translation is CSASNEFKAFF.

This clonotype is medium-sized by share. This chain uses TRBV12-3 or TRBV12-4 with TRBJ2-1; tentative D call: TRBD2 (5 bases). The V and J ends lost 1 base and 3 bases respectively, with 10 bases between them. The CDR3 has 15 amino acids. The CDR3 region is CASSLEDSYYNEQFF. The CDR3 nucleotides read TGTGCCAGCAGTTTAGAGGACTCCTACTACAATGAGCAGTTCTTC.

This clonotype has more than one count but fewer than ten. Compared with germline, one end of the junction differs, possibly owing to a read error. The V and J genes are TRBV19 and TRBJ2-2; 7 bases align to TRBD1. Germline assignment: CDR1 LNHDA and CDR2 SQIVND (reference sequence). CDR3 length equals 15 residues. The CDR3 reads CASRPDRVVTGEPFF. The DNA of the CDR3 is TGTGCCAGTAGGCCCGACAGGGTGGTCACCGGGGAGCCGTTTTTT.